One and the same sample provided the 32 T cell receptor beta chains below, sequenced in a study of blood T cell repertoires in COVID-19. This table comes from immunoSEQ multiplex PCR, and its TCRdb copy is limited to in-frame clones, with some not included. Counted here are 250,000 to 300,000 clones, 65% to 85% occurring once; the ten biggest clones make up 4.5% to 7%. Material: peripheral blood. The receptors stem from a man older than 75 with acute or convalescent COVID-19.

The CDR3 bases are TGTGCCACCAAGACTAGCGGGTCTAGCACAGATACGCAGTATTTT. It yields the protein CATKTSGSSTDTQYF. The chain combines TRBV24-1 with TRBJ2-3; 10 bases are shared with TRBD2. The trim removed 8 bases at V and 0 bases at J, leaving 4 bases unmatched. Germline CDR1 reads KGHDR; CDR2 reads SFDVKD. This CDR3 has 15 residues.

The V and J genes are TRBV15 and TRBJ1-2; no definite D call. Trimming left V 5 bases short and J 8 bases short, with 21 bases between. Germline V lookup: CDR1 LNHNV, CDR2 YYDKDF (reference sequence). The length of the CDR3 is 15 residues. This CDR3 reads CATSEKPGAREGYTF. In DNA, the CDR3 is TGTGCCACCAGCGAGAAACCGGGCGCCCGGGAAGGCTACACCTTC.

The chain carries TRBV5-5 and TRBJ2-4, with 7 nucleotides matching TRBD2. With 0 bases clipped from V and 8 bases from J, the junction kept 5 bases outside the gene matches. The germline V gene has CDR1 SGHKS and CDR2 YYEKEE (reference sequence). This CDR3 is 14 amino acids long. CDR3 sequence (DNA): TGTGCCAGCAGCTTGGAGCGGGGTAACTACATTCAGTACTTC. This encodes CASSLERGNYIQYF.

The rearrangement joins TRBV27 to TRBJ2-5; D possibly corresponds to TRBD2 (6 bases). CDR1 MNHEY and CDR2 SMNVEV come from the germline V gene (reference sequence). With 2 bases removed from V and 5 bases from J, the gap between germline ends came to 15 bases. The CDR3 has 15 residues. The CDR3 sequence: CASSLTGTRVETQYF. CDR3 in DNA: TGTGCCAGCAGTTTAACCGGGACTCGAGTCGAGACCCAGTACTTC.

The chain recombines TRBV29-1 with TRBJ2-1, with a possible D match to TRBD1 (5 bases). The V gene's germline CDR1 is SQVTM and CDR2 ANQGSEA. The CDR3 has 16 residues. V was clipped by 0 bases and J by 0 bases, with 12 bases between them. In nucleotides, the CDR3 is TGCAGCGTTGAAGATCATGACAGCCGCTCCTACAATGAGCAGTTCTTC. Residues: CSVEDHDSRSYNEQFF.

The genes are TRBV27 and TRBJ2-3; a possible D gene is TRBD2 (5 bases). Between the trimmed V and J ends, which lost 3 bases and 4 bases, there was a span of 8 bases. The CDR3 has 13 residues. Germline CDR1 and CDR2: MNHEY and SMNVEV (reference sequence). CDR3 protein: CASSFTRADTQYF. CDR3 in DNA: TGTGCCAGCAGTTTTACGCGGGCAGATACGCAGTATTTT.

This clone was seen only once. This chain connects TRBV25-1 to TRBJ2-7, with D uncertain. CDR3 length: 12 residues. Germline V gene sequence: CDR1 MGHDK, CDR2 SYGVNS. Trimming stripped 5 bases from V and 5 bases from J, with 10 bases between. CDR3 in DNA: TGTGCCAGCAGTAGAACCCGGGACGAGCAGTACTTC. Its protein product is CASSRTRDEQYF.

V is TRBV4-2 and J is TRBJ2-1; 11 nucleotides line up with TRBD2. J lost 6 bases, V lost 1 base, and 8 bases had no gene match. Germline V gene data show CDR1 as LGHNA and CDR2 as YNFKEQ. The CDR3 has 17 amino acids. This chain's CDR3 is CASSQALGLAGTNEQFF. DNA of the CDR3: TGTGCCAGCAGCCAAGCCCTAGGACTAGCGGGTACCAATGAGCAGTTCTTC.

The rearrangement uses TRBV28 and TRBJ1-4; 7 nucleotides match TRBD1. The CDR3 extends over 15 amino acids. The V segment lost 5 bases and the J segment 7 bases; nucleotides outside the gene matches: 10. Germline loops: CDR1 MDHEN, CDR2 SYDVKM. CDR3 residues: CASSGVLGQSEKLFF. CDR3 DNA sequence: TGTGCCAGCAGTGGGGTGCTGGGACAGAGTGAAAAACTGTTTTTT.

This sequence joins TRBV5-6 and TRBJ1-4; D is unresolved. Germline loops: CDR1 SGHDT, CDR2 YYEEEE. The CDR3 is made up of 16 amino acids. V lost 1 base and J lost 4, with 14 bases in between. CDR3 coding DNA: TGTGCCAGCAGCTTGCGTCTCGGGTGGAGTAATGAAAAACTGTTTTTT. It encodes CASSLRLGWSNEKLFF. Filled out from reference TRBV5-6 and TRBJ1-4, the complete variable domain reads DAGVTQSPTHLIKTRGQQVTLRCSPKSGHDTVSWYQQALGQGPQFIFQYYEEEERQRGNFPDRFSGHQFPNYSSELNVNALLLGDSALYLCASSLRLGWSNEKLFFGSGTQLSVL.

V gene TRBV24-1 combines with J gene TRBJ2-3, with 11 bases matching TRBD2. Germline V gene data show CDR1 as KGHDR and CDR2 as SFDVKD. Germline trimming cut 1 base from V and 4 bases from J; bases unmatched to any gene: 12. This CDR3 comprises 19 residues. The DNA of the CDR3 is TGTGCCACCAGTGATTTCCCCTCCTTAGCGGGAGGGCAGTCAGATACGCAGTATTTT. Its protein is CATSDFPSLAGGQSDTQYF.

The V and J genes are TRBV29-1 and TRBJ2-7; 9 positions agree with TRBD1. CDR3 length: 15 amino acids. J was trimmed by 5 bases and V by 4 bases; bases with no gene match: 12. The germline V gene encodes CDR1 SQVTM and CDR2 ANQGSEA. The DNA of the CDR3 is TGCAGCGTTGGGACGCAGACAGGGGGGAGGAACGAGCAGTACTTC. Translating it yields CSVGTQTGGRNEQYF.

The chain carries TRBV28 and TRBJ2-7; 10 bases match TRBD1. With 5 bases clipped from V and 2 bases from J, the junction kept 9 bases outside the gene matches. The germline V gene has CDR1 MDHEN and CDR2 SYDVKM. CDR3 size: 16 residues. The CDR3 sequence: CASSAPGTGVAYEQYF. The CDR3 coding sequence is TGTGCCAGCAGTGCCCCCGGGACAGGGGTAGCCTACGAGCAGTACTTC.

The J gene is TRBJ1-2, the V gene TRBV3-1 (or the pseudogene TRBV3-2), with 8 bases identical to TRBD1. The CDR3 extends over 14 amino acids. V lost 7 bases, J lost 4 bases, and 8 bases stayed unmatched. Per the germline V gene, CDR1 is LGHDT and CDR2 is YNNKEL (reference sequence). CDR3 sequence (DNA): TGTGCCAGCAATGACAGGGGTGAGGGCTATGGCTACACCTTC. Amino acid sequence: CASNDRGEGYGYTF.

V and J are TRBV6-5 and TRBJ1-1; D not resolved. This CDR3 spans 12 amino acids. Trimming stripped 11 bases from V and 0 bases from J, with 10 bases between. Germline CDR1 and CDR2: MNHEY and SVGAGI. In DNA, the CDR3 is TGTGCCCCCTCTCCAGTGAACACTGAAGCTTTCTTT. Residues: CAPSPVNTEAFF.

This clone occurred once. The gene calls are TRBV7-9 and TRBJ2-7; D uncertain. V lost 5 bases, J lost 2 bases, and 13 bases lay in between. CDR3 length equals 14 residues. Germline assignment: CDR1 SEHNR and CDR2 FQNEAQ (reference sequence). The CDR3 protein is CASSPASTAYEQYF. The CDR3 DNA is TGTGCCAGCAGCCCCGCGAGTACGGCCTACGAGCAGTACTTC.

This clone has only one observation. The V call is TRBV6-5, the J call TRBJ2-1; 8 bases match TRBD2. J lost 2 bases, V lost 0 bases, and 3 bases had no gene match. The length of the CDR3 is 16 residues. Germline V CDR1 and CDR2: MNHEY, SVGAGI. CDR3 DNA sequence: TGTGCCAGCAGTTACTCGACGGGAGGGACCTACAATGAGCAGTTCTTC. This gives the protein CASSYSTGGTYNEQFF.

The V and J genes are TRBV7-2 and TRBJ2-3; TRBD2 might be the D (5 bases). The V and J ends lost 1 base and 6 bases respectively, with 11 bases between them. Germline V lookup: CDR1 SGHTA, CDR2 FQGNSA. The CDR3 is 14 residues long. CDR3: CASSLGLPTDTQYF. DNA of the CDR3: TGTGCCAGCAGCTTAGGACTACCGACGGATACGCAGTATTTT.

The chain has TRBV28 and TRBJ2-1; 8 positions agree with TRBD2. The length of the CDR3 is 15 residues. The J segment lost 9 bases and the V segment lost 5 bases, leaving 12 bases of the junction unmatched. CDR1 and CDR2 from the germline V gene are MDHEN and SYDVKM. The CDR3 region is CASSRTSRRGSEQFF. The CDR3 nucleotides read TGTGCCAGCAGTCGGACTAGCCGGCGGGGCAGTGAGCAGTTCTTC.

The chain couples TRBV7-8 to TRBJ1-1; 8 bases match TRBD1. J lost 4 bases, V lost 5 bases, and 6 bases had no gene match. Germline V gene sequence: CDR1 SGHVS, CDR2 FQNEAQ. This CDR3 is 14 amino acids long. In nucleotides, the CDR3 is TGTGCCAGCAGCGCGGAAGGACAGGGCACTGAAGCTTTCTTT. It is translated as CASSAEGQGTEAFF.

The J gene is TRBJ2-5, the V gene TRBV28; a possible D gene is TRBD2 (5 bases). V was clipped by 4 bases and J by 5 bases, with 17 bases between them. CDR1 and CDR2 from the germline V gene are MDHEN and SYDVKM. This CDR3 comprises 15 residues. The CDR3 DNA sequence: TGTGCCAGCAGTTCACCTACTAGGGTCTGGGAGACCCAGTACTTC. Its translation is CASSSPTRVWETQYF.

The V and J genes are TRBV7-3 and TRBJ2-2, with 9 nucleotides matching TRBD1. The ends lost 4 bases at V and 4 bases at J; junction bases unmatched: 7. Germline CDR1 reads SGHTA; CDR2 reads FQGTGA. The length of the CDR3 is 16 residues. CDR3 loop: CASSSTGGLSTGELFF. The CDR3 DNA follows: TGTGCCAGCAGCTCAACAGGGGGCCTGAGCACCGGGGAGCTGTTTTTT.

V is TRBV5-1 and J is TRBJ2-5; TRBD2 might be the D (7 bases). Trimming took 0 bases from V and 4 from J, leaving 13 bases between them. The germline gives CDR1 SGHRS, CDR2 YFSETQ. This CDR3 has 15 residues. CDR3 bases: TGCGCCAGCAGCTTGGGATCGGGGGGCGGAGAGACCCAGTACTTC. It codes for CASSLGSGGGETQYF.

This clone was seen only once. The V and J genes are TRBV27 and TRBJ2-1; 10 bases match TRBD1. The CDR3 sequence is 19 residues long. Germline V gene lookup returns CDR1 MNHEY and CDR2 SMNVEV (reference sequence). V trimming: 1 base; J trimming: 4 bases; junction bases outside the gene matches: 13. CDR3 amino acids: CASSLYSYPGTGEYNEQFF. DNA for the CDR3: TGTGCCAGCAGTTTATATTCCTACCCGGGGACAGGGGAGTACAATGAGCAGTTCTTC.

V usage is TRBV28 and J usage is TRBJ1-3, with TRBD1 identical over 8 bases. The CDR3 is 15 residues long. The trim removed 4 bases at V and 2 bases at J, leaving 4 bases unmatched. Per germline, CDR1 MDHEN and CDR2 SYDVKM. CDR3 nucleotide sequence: TGTGCCAGCAGTTCCGTGACAGGGGCTGGAAACACCATATATTTT. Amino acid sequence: CASSSVTGAGNTIYF.

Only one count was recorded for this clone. DNA of the CDR3: TGTGCCAGCTCCCGAGCGGGGGGCGCCTACGAGCAGTACTTC. Translation gives CASSRAGGAYEQYF. The rearrangement joins TRBV18 to TRBJ2-7; 9 bases line up with TRBD2. From germline, CDR1 is KGHSH and CDR2 LQKENI. The junction had 5 bases not matched to a gene; V was cut back by 6 bases and J by 2 bases. The CDR3 loop spans 14 amino acids.

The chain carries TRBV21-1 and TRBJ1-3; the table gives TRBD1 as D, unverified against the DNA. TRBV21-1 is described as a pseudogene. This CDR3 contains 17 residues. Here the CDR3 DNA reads TGTGCCAGCAGCGCGATGACTCACAGGGGGCTGGGAAACACCATATATTTT. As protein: CASSAMTHRGLGNTIYF.

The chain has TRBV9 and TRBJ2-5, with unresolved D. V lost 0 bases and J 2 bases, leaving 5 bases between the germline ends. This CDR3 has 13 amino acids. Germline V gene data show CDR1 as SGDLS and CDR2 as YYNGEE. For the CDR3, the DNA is TGTGCCAGCAGCGTAGGGCAACAAGAGACCCAGTACTTC. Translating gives CASSVGQQETQYF. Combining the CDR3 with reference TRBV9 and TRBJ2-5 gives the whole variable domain DSGVTQTPKHLITATGQRVTLRCSPRSGDLSVYWYQQSLDQGLQFLIQYYNGEERAKGNILERFSAQQFPDLHSELNLSSLELGDSALYFCASSVGQQETQYFGPGTRLLVL.

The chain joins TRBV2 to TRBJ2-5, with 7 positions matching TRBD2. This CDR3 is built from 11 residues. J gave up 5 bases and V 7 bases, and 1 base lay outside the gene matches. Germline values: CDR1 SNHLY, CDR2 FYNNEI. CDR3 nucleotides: TGTGCCAGCACCGGGGGGGAGACCCAGTACTTC. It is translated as CASTGGETQYF.

CDR3 in DNA: TGTGCCAGCAGCCAATTAGCGGGAGGGAGAACCGGGGAGCTGTTTTTT. It encodes CASSQLAGGRTGELFF. This rearrangement joins TRBV3-1 (or the pseudogene TRBV3-2) to TRBJ2-2; 11 bases fit TRBD2. J lost 5 bases, V lost 2 bases, and 4 bases had no gene match. There are 16 residues in the CDR3. CDR1 and CDR2 (germline): LGHDT, YNNKEL (reference sequence).

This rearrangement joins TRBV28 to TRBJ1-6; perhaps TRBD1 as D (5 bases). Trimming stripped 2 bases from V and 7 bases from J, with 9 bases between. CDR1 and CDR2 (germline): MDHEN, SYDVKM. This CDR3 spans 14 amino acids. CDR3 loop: CASSLRAGNSPLHF. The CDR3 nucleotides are TGTGCCAGCAGTTTAAGGGCAGGGAATTCACCCCTCCACTTT.

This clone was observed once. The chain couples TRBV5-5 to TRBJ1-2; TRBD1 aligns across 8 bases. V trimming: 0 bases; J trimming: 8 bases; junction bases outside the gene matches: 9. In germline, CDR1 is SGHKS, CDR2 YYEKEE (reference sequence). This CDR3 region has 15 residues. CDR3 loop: CASSLAVGRGHGYTF. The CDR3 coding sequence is TGTGCCAGCAGCTTGGCCGTTGGCAGGGGGCACGGCTACACCTTC. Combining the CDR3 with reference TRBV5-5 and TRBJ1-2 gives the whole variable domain DAGVTQSPTHLIKTRGQQVTLRCSPISGHKSVSWYQQVLGQGPQFIFQYYEKEERGRGNFPDRFSARQFPNYSSELNVNALLLGDSALYLCASSLAVGRGHGYTFGSGTRLTVV.